In its sample, the clone carrying this T cell receptor beta chain was seen a few times. Its specificity is unknown. Using quantitative 5'-RACE with molecular barcodes, the authors made TCR beta libraries. TCRdb redid the calling of the 5' RACE reads with MiXCR, one entry per CDR3 protein. The table includes 650,000 to 800,000 distinct CDR3 sequences, around 20% detected once. These data come from a study of CD8 T cells in ankylosing spondylitis. The study's findings and limits: Fewer than 10 highly homologous variants made up a TCR beta motif that seemed to typify ankylosing spondylitis blood. Clones linked to disease were reported to show significant enrichment in matched ankylosing spondylitis synovial fluid. Reports of some motif variants in reactive arthritis synovial fluid and blood predate this one.

The CDR3 contains 15 residues. The germline gives CDR1 SGHTA, CDR2 FQGNSA. J was trimmed by 3 bases and V by 1 base; bases with no gene match: 3. This TCR derives from a male donor with ankylosing spondylitis. The specimen was blood, either unsorted or a sorted T cell fraction (not recorded which). The rearrangement uses TRBV7-2 and TRBJ2-7, with 10 bases aligning to TRBD2. CDR3 loop: CASSLVGLADYEQYF. For the CDR3, the DNA is TGTGCCAGCAGCTTAGTCGGACTAGCGGACTACGAGCAGTACTTC.